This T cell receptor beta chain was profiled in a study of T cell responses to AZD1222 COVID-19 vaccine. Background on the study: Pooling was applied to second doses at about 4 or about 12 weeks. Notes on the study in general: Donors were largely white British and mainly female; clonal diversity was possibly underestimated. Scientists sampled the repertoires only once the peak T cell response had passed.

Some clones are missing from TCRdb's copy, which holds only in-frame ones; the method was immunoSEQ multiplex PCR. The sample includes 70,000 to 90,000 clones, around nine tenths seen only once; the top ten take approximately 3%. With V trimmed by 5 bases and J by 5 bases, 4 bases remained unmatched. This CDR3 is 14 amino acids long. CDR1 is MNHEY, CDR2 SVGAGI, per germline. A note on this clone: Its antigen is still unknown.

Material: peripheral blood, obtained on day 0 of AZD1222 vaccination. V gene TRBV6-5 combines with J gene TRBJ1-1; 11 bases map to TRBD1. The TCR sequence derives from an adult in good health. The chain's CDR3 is CASSIGTGGTEAFF. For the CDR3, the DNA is TGTGCCAGCAGTATTGGGACAGGGGGGACTGAAGCTTTCTTT.